This T cell receptor (beta chain) was sequenced for a study of regulatory T cells in long-lasting Graves disease. Study background: For a period under 3 months, newly diagnosed Graves' patients had taken antithyroid drugs.

Time point indicated: newly diagnosed GD, antithyroid drugs for less than 3 months. Isolated PBMC RNA provided the starting material for the TCR library. Sequencing libraries for TCR beta were prepared with iRepertoire HTBI primers and Arm-PCR of CDR3 regions. TCRdb ran MiXCR on the multiplex PCR reads and lists one entry per CDR3 protein. The sample has just over 600,000 distinct CDR3 sequences; approximately 15% are singletons. This clonotype was seen ten or more times. Germline V gene data show CDR1 as SNHLY and CDR2 as FYNNEI. With 8 bases clipped from V and 0 bases from J, the junction kept 3 bases outside the gene matches. The CDR3 totals 13 residues. This sample was also put to use in a study of T cells in Graves' hyperthyroidism and ophthalmopathy.

V is TRBV2 and J is TRBJ2-7; 8 positions agree with TRBD1. The sequence came from a woman between 25 and 40 years old with Graves disease. The material was peripheral blood mononuclear cells (PBMCs), obtained at new diagnosis, from a patient treated with antithyroid drugs. For the CDR3, the DNA is TGTGCCAGCCTGGACAGGGACTCCTACGAGCAGTACTTC. The encoded protein is CASLDRDSYEQYF.